Included here is one T cell receptor beta chain sequence, with context. This CDR3 contains 15 residues. The V gene's germline CDR1 is LNHDA and CDR2 SQIVND (reference sequence). The V end was cut by 1 base, the J end by 5 bases, with 14 bases between. Sequencing used immunoSEQ multiplex PCR; TCRdb keeps in-frame clones, though not all of them. The table includes 150,000 to 180,000 clones, approximately 94% detected once. This specimen belongs to a study of control samples from healthy donors and cancer patients. Sequenced: blood. The rearrangement links TRBV19 to TRBJ2-5; D perhaps matches TRBD2 (5 bases). The source is a man in his forties or fifties in good health. The CDR3 DNA follows: TGTGCCAGTAGTATAGGTTTCGGGGTAATGGAGACCCAGTACTTC. Amino acids: CASSIGFGVMETQYF.